This TCR beta chain was observed in a study of blood T cells in healthy people across ages. Primers used in a second PCR of about 6 to 11 cycles were a sample-barcoded 5' primer and a J-beta primer mix. A single record per CDR3 protein comes from TCRdb applying MiXCR to the 5' RACE reads. Among over 1,500,000 distinct CDR3 sequences listed, around 50% were seen once. Germline CDR1 reads MDHEN; CDR2 reads SYDVKM. The ends were cut back, 6 bases at V and 10 bases at J, with 15 bases in the middle. The CDR3 sequence is 12 residues long. J is TRBJ1-2 and V is TRBV28, with D tentatively TRBD1 (5 bases). Sequenced material: blood. This TCR came from a woman aged 40 to 55 in good health. The CDR3 is CASRTVPHDYTF. The DNA for the CDR3 is TGTGCCAGCAGGACAGTTCCCCATGACTACACCTTC.